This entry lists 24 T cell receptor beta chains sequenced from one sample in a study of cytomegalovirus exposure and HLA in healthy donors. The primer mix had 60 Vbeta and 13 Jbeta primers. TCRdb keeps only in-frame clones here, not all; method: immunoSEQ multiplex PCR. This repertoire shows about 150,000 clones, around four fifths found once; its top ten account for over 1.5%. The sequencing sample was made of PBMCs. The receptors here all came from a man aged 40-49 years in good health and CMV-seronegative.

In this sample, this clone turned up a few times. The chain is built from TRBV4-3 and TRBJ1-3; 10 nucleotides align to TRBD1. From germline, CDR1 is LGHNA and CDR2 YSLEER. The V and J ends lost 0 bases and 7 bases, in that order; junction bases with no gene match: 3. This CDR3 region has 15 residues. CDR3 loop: CASSQDRGQGNTIYF. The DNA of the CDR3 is TGCGCCAGCAGCCAAGATAGGGGACAGGGGAACACCATATATTTT.

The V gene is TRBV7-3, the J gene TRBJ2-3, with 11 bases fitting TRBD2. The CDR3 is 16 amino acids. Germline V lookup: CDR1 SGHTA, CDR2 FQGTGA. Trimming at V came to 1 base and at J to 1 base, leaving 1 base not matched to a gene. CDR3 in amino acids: CASSLILAGGTDTQYF. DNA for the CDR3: TGTGCCAGCAGCTTAATACTAGCGGGGGGCACAGATACGCAGTATTTT.

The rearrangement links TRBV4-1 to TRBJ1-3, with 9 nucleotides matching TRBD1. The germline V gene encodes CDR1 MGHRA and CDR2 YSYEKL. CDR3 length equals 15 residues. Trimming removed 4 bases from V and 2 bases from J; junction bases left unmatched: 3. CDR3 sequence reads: CASSPGQGPGNTIYF. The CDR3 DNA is TGCGCCAGCAGCCCGGGACAGGGACCTGGAAACACCATATATTTT.

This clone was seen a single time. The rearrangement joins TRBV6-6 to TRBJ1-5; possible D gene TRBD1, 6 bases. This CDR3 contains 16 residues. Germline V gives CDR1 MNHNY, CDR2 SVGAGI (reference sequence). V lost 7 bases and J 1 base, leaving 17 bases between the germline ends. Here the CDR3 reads CASTLRGGQSNQPQHF. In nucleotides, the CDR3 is TGTGCCAGCACTTTACGGGGTGGACAGAGCAATCAGCCCCAGCATTTT.

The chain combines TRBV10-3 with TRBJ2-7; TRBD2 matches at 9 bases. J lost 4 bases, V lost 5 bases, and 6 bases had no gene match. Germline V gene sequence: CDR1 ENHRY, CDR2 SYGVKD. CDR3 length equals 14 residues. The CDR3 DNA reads TGTGCCATCAGTCGGCGGGAGGGCCAATACGAGCAGTACTTC. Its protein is CAISRREGQYEQYF.

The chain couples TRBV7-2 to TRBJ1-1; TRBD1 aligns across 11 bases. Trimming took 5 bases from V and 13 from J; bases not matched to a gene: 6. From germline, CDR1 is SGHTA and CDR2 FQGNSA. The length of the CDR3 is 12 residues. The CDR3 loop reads CASSLDRGRSFF. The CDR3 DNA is TGTGCCAGCAGCCTGGACAGGGGGCGAAGTTTCTTT.

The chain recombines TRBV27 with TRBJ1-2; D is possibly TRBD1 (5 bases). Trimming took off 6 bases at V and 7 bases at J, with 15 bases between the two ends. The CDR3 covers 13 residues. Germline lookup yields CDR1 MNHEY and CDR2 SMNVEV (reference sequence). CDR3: CASSPGGMAGYTF. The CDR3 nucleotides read TGTGCCAGCAGCCCCGGGGGGATGGCTGGCTACACCTTC.

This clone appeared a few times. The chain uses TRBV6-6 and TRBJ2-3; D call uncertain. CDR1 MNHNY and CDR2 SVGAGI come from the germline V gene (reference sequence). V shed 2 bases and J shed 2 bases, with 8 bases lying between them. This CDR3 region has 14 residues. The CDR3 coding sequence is TGTGCCAGCAGTTACGTGTACATCACAGATACGCAGTATTTT. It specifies CASSYVYITDTQYF.

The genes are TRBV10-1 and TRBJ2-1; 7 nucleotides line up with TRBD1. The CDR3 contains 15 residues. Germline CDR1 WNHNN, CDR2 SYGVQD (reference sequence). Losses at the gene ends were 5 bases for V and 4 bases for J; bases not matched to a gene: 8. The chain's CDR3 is CASSPRGTLYNEQFF. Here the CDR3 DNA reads TGCGCCAGCAGTCCCAGGGGGACACTATACAATGAGCAGTTCTTC.

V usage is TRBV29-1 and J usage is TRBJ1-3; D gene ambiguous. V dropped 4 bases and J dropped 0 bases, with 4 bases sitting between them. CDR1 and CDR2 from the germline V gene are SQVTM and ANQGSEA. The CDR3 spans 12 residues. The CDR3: CSVASSGNTIYF. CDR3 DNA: TGCAGCGTTGCGAGCTCTGGAAACACCATATATTTT.

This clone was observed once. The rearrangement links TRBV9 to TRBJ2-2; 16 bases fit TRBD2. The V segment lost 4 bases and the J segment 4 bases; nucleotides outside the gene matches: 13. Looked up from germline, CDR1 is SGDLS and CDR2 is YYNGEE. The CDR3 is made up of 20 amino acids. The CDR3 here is CASSRGTSGGAGRVTGELFF. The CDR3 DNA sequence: TGTGCCAGCAGCCGCGGGACTAGCGGGGGGGCCGGGCGAGTCACCGGGGAGCTGTTTTTT.

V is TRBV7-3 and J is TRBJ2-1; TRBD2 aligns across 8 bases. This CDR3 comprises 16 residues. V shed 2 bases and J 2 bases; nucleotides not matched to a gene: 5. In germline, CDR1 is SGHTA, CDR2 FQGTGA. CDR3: CASSLSAGGPYNEQFF. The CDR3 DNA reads TGTGCCAGCAGCTTATCGGCGGGAGGTCCCTACAATGAGCAGTTCTTC. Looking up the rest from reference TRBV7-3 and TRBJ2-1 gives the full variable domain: GAGVSQTPSNKVTEKGKYVELRCDPISGHTALYWYRQSLGQGPEFLIYFQGTGAADDSGLPNDRFFAVRPEGSVSTLKIQRTERGDSAVYLCASSLSAGGPYNEQFFGPGTRLTVL.

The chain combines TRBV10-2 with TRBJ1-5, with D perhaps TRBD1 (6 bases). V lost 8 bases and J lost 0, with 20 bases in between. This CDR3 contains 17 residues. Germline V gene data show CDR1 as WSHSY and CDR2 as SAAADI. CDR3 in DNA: TGCGCCAGCCGGGGGGCAGGAGGAATGGATAGCAATCAGCCCCAGCATTTT. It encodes CASRGAGGMDSNQPQHF.

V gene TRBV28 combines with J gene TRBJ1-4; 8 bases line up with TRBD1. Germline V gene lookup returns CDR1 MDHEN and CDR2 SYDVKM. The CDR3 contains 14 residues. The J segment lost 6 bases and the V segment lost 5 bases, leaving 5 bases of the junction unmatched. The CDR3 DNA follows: TGTGCCAGCAGTCTGCCGACAGGGGATGAAAAACTGTTTTTT. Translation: CASSLPTGDEKLFF.

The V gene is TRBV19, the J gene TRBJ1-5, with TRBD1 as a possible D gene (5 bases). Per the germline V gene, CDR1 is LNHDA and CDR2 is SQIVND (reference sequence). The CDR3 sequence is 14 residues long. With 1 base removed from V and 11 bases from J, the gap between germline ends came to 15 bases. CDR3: CASSIGGASPSQHF. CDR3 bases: TGTGCCAGTAGTATAGGGGGCGCTTCCCCCTCCCAGCATTTT.

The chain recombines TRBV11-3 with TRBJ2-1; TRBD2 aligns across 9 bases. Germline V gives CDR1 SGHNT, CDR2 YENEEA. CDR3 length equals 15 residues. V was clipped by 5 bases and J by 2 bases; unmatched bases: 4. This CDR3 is CASSGPSGAYNEQFF. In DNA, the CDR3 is TGTGCCAGCAGCGGGCCTAGCGGGGCCTACAATGAGCAGTTCTTC.

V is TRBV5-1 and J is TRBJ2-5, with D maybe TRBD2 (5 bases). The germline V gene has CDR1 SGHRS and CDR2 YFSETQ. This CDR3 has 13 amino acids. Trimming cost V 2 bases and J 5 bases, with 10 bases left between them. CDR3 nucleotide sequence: TGCGCCAGCAGCTTATCTGAGGGCGAGACCCAGTACTTC. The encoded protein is CASSLSEGETQYF.

In DNA form, the CDR3 reads TGCGCCAGCAGTTCACCCCAGGACAGGCCACGGGGGGAGACCCAGTACTTC. Protein product: CASSSPQDRPRGETQYF. The chain has TRBV5-1 and TRBJ2-5; the D gene is possibly TRBD1 (7 bases). The V gene lost 5 bases and the J gene lost 5 bases, with 25 bases spanning the gap. Germline V gene lookup returns CDR1 SGHRS and CDR2 YFSETQ. This CDR3 has 17 residues.

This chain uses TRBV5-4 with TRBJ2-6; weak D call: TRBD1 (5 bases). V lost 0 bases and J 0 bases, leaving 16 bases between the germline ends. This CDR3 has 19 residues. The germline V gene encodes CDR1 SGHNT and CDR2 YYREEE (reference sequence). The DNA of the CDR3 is TGTGCCAGCAGCTTGGTTGTCGGCAGGGCGAGCTCTGGGGCCAACGTCCTGACTTTC. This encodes CASSLVVGRASSGANVLTF. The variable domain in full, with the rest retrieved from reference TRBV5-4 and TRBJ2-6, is ETGVTQSPTHLIKTRGQQVTLRCSSQSGHNTVSWYQQALGQGPQFIFQYYREEENGRGNFPPRFSGLQFPNYSSELNVNALELDDSALYLCASSLVVGRASSGANVLTFGAGSRLTVL.

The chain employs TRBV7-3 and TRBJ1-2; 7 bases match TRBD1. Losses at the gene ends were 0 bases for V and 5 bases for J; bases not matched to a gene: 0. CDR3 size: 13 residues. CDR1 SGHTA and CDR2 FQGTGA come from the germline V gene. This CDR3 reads CASSLTQGYGYTF. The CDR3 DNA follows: TGTGCCAGCAGCTTAACACAGGGGTATGGCTACACCTTC. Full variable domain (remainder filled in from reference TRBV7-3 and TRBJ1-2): GAGVSQTPSNKVTEKGKYVELRCDPISGHTALYWYRQSLGQGPEFLIYFQGTGAADDSGLPNDRFFAVRPEGSVSTLKIQRTERGDSAVYLCASSLTQGYGYTFGSGTRLTVV.

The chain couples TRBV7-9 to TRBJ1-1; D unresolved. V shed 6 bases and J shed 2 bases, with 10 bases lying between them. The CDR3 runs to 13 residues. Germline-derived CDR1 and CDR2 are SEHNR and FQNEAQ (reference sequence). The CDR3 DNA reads TGTGCCAGCAGTTTCCCGGGAAACACTGAAGCTTTCTTT. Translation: CASSFPGNTEAFF.

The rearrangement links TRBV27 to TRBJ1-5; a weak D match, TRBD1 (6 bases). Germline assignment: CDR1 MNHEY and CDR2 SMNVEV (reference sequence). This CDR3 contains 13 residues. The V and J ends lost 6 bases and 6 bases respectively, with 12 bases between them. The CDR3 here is CASRTTGIQPQHF. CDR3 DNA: TGTGCCAGCAGAACCACAGGGATTCAGCCCCAGCATTTT.

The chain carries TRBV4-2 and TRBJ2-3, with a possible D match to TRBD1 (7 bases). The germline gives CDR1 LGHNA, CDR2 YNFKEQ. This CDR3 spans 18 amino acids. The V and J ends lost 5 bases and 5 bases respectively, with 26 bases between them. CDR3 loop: CASSSQALGTAEGDTQYF. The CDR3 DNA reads TGTGCCAGCAGCAGCCAGGCCCTGGGGACAGCGGAGGGAGATACGCAGTATTTT.

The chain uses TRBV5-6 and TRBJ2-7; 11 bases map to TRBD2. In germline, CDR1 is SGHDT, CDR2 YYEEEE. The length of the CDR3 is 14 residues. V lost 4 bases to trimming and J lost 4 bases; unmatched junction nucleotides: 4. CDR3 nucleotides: TGTGCCAGCAGCCCAGGACTAGCGGGTTACGAGCAGTACTTC. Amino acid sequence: CASSPGLAGYEQYF.